These 32 T cell receptor beta chains were all obtained from the same sample, sequenced in a study of blood T cell repertoires in COVID-19. Clones were read by immunoSEQ multiplex PCR, and TCRdb kept only the in-frame ones, dropping some. The data contain about 59,000 clones, more than 80% of them seen just once; the ten biggest clones take up approximately 15%. The sample was peripheral blood. These receptors were collected from an older man with acute or convalescent COVID-19.

The chain combines TRBV28 with TRBJ1-4; D remains unclear. CDR3 size: 15 residues. The V end was cut by 5 bases, the J end by 0 bases, with 10 bases between. Germline loops: CDR1 MDHEN, CDR2 SYDVKM. CDR3 sequence: CASSLQSSTNEKLFF. CDR3 coding DNA: TGTGCCAGCAGTCTACAGAGTTCAACTAATGAAAAACTGTTTTTT.

The rearrangement uses TRBV5-1 and TRBJ2-2, with 12 bases matching TRBD1. Germline values: CDR1 SGHRS, CDR2 YFSETQ. The CDR3 extends over 17 amino acids. V shed 4 bases and J 7 bases; nucleotides not matched to a gene: 11. CDR3 DNA sequence: TGCGCCAGCAGCCCCGGCGGGACAGGGGGCGCCGGCGGGGAGCTGTTTTTT. Translated, it gives CASSPGGTGGAGGELFF.

The rearrangement links TRBV30 to TRBJ2-7, with D perhaps TRBD2 (5 bases). The CDR3 runs to 14 residues. Germline V gene sequence: CDR1 GTSNPN, CDR2 SVGIG (reference sequence). V was trimmed by 2 bases and J by 4 bases, leaving 15 bases between them. CDR3 in amino acids: CAWSPFEGIYEQYF. CDR3 DNA: TGTGCCTGGAGTCCCTTCGAGGGAATTTACGAGCAGTACTTC.

The chain couples TRBV24-1 to TRBJ1-5, with 8 bases matching TRBD1. Germline V gene lookup returns CDR1 KGHDR and CDR2 SFDVKD. The V segment lost 4 bases and the J segment 1 base; nucleotides outside the gene matches: 5. There are 16 residues in the CDR3. The CDR3 nucleotides are TGTGCCACCAGTGACCACCGGACAGGGAGCAATCAGCCCCAGCATTTT. Encoded protein: CATSDHRTGSNQPQHF.

The CDR3 DNA reads as TGTGCCACCAGTGACCCGGACAGGGTGGGAGAGACCCAGTACTTC. It translates to CATSDPDRVGETQYF. The rearrangement links TRBV24-1 to TRBJ2-5, with 8 positions matching TRBD1. CDR3 size: 15 residues. CDR1 and CDR2 (germline): KGHDR, SFDVKD. Trimming at V came to 4 bases and at J to 4 bases, leaving 7 bases not matched to a gene.

The chain links TRBV6-6 to TRBJ2-1, with 10 bases fitting TRBD2. This CDR3 spans 19 amino acids. The junction had 13 bases not matched to a gene; V was cut back by 5 bases and J by 0 bases. Germline V gene lookup returns CDR1 MNHNY and CDR2 SVGAGI (reference sequence). The CDR3 DNA sequence: TGTGCCAGCAGTCCACGAATGGGACTAGCGAGGAGCTCCTACAATGAGCAGTTCTTC. Amino acids: CASSPRMGLARSSYNEQFF.

This chain connects TRBV7-9 to TRBJ2-7; no clear D gene. Germline V CDR1 and CDR2: SEHNR, FQNEAQ (reference sequence). The CDR3 is 13 amino acids. Trimming took off 1 base at V and 5 bases at J, with 9 bases between the two ends. CDR3 sequence: CASSLVMGHEQYF. In DNA, the CDR3 is TGTGCCAGCAGCTTAGTAATGGGCCACGAGCAGTACTTC.

The chain is built from TRBV2 and TRBJ1-4, with 7 bases lining up with TRBD1. V shed 9 bases, J shed 4 bases, and the junction held 8 bases outside the gene matches. The CDR3 extends over 14 amino acids. CDR1 is SNHLY and CDR2 is FYNNEI in the germline V gene. The CDR3 is CASNRQGVNEKLFF. CDR3 DNA sequence: TGTGCCAGTAACCGACAGGGCGTTAATGAAAAACTGTTTTTT. The variable domain in full, with the rest retrieved from reference TRBV2 and TRBJ1-4, is EPEVTQTPSHQVTQMGQEVILRCVPISNHLYFYWYRQILGQKVEFLVSFYNNEISEKSEIFDDQFSVERPDGSNFTLKIRSTKLEDSAMYFCASNRQGVNEKLFFGSGTQLSVL.

The rearrangement uses TRBV14 and TRBJ2-7; a weak D match, TRBD2 (6 bases). V was shortened by 4 bases and J by 0 bases, with 13 bases between the two germline ends. CDR1 is SGHDN and CDR2 is FVKESK in the germline V gene. This CDR3 is 15 amino acids long. The CDR3 DNA reads TGTGCCAGCAGCCCAGGGACTCGCCGCTCCTACGAGCAGTACTTC. This sequence encodes CASSPGTRRSYEQYF.

The CDR3 region is CASSFAGLNQPQHF. The DNA for the CDR3 is TGTGCCAGCAGTTTCGCGGGATTAAATCAGCCCCAGCATTTT. The chain joins TRBV27 to TRBJ1-5; D ambiguous. CDR1 and CDR2 (germline): MNHEY, SMNVEV (reference sequence). The CDR3 loop spans 14 amino acids. V was cut by 3 bases and J by 4 bases, with 10 bases left in between.

The rearrangement links TRBV14 to TRBJ2-3; no firm D call. The CDR3 is 13 residues long. Trimming took off 1 base at V and 4 bases at J, with 6 bases between the two ends. Germline loops: CDR1 SGHDN, CDR2 FVKESK. The CDR3 here is CASSQVYPDTQYF. The CDR3 nucleotides are TGTGCCAGCAGCCAAGTCTATCCAGATACGCAGTATTTT.

This chain joins TRBV5-4 and TRBJ2-1, with TRBD2 as a possible D gene (7 bases). Trimming left V 0 bases short and J 5 bases short, with 12 bases between. CDR3 length equals 15 residues. In germline, CDR1 is SGHNT, CDR2 YYREEE (reference sequence). The CDR3 sequence is CASSLAAGAHNEQFF. The CDR3, as DNA: TGTGCCAGCAGCTTGGCGGCGGGGGCCCACAATGAGCAGTTCTTC.

The gene calls are TRBV28 and TRBJ2-6; no reliable D call. V was cut by 1 base and J by 0 bases, with 13 bases left in between. The CDR3 totals 18 residues. From germline, CDR1 is MDHEN and CDR2 SYDVKM. The CDR3 sequence: CASSLSAPLSSGANVLTF. The CDR3 DNA follows: TGTGCCAGCAGTTTATCTGCCCCCTTGAGCTCTGGGGCCAACGTCCTGACTTTC.

The V gene is TRBV27, the J gene TRBJ2-3; tentative D call: TRBD1 (6 bases). Between the trimmed V and J ends, which lost 4 bases and 3 bases, there was a span of 17 bases. There are 16 residues in the CDR3. CDR1 is MNHEY, CDR2 SMNVEV, per germline (reference sequence). The CDR3 DNA sequence: TGTGCCAGCAGTTCCCCAGACAGGTTGGTTACAGATACGCAGTATTTT. Residues: CASSSPDRLVTDTQYF.

This chain uses TRBV19 with TRBJ2-7; the D gene is possibly TRBD2 (6 bases). This CDR3 region has 15 residues. V lost 8 bases, J lost 0 bases, and 17 bases lay in between. The germline V gene encodes CDR1 LNHDA and CDR2 SQIVND (reference sequence). CDR3 sequence (DNA): TGTGCCAGTGGGACGGGGGAAAGGTACTCCTACGAGCAGTACTTC. Translated: CASGTGERYSYEQYF.

The CDR3 protein is CASSYSPGGVYEQYF. CDR3 coding DNA: TGTGCCAGCAGTTACTCGCCGGGGGGGGTCTACGAGCAGTACTTC. The V gene is TRBV6-5, the J gene TRBJ2-7; TRBD2 agrees at 8 bases. CDR1 is MNHEY, CDR2 SVGAGI, per germline. The trim removed 0 bases at V and 3 bases at J, leaving 4 bases unmatched. CDR3 length: 15 amino acids.

This chain connects TRBV29-1 to TRBJ1-1, with TRBD1 identical over 7 bases. The CDR3 totals 16 residues. The germline CDR1 and CDR2 sequences are SQVTM and ANQGSEA. V shed 5 bases, J shed 0 bases, and the junction held 12 bases outside the gene matches. This chain's CDR3 is CSVQPLVGQLNTEAFF. As DNA, the CDR3 is TGCAGCGTTCAACCCCTCGTGGGACAGCTGAACACTGAAGCTTTCTTT.

The chain uses TRBV2 and TRBJ2-2; D might be TRBD2 (5 bases). Germline V gene data show CDR1 as SNHLY and CDR2 as FYNNEI. The CDR3 consists of 16 residues. V was pared by 3 bases and J by 3 bases, with 14 bases between. DNA for the CDR3: TGTGCCAGCAGTGACAGGACTCGCCAAGACACCGGGGAGCTGTTTTTT. Its protein product is CASSDRTRQDTGELFF.

The V call is TRBV20-1, the J call TRBJ1-4; D gene unclear. This CDR3 is built from 14 residues. V lost 3 bases to trimming and J lost 1 base, with 9 bases between them. Germline CDR1 DFQATT, CDR2 SNEGSKA (reference sequence). In DNA form, the CDR3 reads TGCAGTGCTAGTGTGCGGTTAACTAATGAAAAACTGTTTTTT. Amino acids: CSASVRLTNEKLFF.

This clone was observed once. The chain couples TRBV5-1 to TRBJ1-1; D possibly corresponds to TRBD1 (6 bases). Germline V gene lookup returns CDR1 SGHRS and CDR2 YFSETQ. The CDR3 totals 14 residues. With 3 bases removed from V and 1 base from J, the gap between germline ends came to 10 bases. The CDR3 is CASSSQGGNTEAFF. Written as DNA, the CDR3 is TGCGCCAGCAGCTCCCAAGGGGGGAACACTGAAGCTTTCTTT.

The V call is TRBV18, the J call TRBJ2-3; 10 nucleotides line up with TRBD2. The CDR3 runs 19 residues. Germline lookup yields CDR1 KGHSH and CDR2 LQKENI. Unmatched junction bases numbered 13, after V lost 4 bases and J lost 0 bases. Here the CDR3 DNA reads TGTGCCAGCTCACTTCTTCCTAGCGGGGGAACCACTAGCACAGATACGCAGTATTTT. As protein: CASSLLPSGGTTSTDTQYF.

V and J are TRBV6-5 and TRBJ1-5; 9 bases are a match to TRBD1. The V gene end was trimmed by 6 bases and the J gene end by 3 bases; junction bases not matched to a gene: 6. CDR3 length equals 15 residues. Germline V gene sequence: CDR1 MNHEY, CDR2 SVGAGI. CDR3 amino acids: CASRGDRVNNQPQHF. The CDR3 DNA reads as TGTGCCAGCAGGGGGGACAGGGTTAACAATCAGCCCCAGCATTTT.

This chain links TRBV5-4 with TRBJ1-1, with 7 bases matching TRBD1. The CDR3 totals 15 residues. Germline V gene data show CDR1 as SGHNT and CDR2 as YYREEE (reference sequence). With 2 bases clipped from V and 1 base from J, the junction kept 5 bases outside the gene matches. The CDR3 sequence: CASSLPTGANTEAFF. DNA for the CDR3: TGTGCCAGCAGCTTACCCACAGGGGCGAACACTGAAGCTTTCTTT.

The J gene is TRBJ1-2, the V gene TRBV3-1 (or the pseudogene TRBV3-2); unclear D gene. Trimming shortened V by 1 base and J by 8 bases, and 11 bases separated the two germline ends. CDR1 is LGHDT, CDR2 YNNKEL, per germline (reference sequence). The CDR3 totals 13 residues. CDR3: CASSQVGNHGYTF. For the CDR3, the DNA is TGTGCCAGCAGCCAAGTCGGTAATCACGGCTACACCTTC.

The chain combines TRBV5-1 with TRBJ2-3; a possible D gene is TRBD1 (5 bases). The CDR3 length is 15 residues. Per the germline V gene, CDR1 is SGHRS and CDR2 is YFSETQ. V lost 0 bases and J lost 0, with 8 bases in between. CDR3 loop: CASSLVRGSTDTQYF. The CDR3 bases are TGCGCCAGCAGCTTGGTTAGGGGTAGCACAGATACGCAGTATTTT.

In this sample, this clone turned up once. The V call is TRBV29-1, the J call TRBJ1-1; TRBD1 matches 11 bases. Germline V gene data show CDR1 as SQVTM and CDR2 as ANQGSEA. This CDR3 comprises 14 residues. The junction had 4 bases not matched to a gene; V was cut back by 6 bases and J by 1 base. The CDR3 region has the DNA TGCAGCGTAACCGGGACAGGGGGGAACACTGAAGCTTTCTTT. Its protein is CSVTGTGGNTEAFF.

This clone has a handful of counts. The chain recombines TRBV30 with TRBJ1-1; D may be TRBD1 (6 bases). Germline lookup yields CDR1 GTSNPN and CDR2 SVGIG (reference sequence). The CDR3 is 14 residues long. Between the trimmed V and J ends, which lost 4 bases and 5 bases, there was a span of 17 bases. The CDR3 reads CAWIDPQGWTEAFF. The CDR3 coding sequence is TGTGCCTGGATTGACCCACAGGGTTGGACTGAAGCTTTCTTT. Looking up the rest from reference TRBV30 and TRBJ1-1 gives the full variable domain: SQTIHQWPATLVQPVGSPLSLECTVEGTSNPNLYWYRQAAGRGLQLLFYSVGIGQISSEVPQNLSASRPQDRQFILSSKKLLLSDSGFYLCAWIDPQGWTEAFFGQGTRLTVV.

This clone was seen a few times. The V gene is TRBV3-1 (or the pseudogene TRBV3-2), the J gene TRBJ2-7; 7 bases are shared with TRBD1. This CDR3 has 13 residues. J gave up 2 bases and V 4 bases, and 2 bases lay outside the gene matches. Germline V gene data show CDR1 as LGHDT and CDR2 as YNNKEL (reference sequence). The chain's CDR3 is CASSRGQTYEQYF. For the CDR3, the DNA is TGTGCCAGCAGCCGGGGACAGACCTACGAGCAGTACTTC.

This rearrangement joins TRBV6-5 to TRBJ1-2; D may be TRBD1 (6 bases). CDR3 length equals 14 residues. The V end was cut by 7 bases, the J end by 8 bases, with 20 bases between. The V gene's germline CDR1 is MNHEY and CDR2 SVGAGI. CDR3 bases: TGTGCCAGCACACTAGATGGGGCTAGGGGGGGCTACACCTTC. Translation: CASTLDGARGGYTF.

The V and J genes are TRBV18 and TRBJ1-4; no definite D call. Per the germline V gene, CDR1 is KGHSH and CDR2 is LQKENI. This CDR3 has 13 residues. The V gene lost 5 bases and the J gene lost 8 bases, with 12 bases spanning the gap. The DNA of the CDR3 is TGTGCCAGCTCAAACGACATTGGGGAAAAACTGTTTTTT. Translating it yields CASSNDIGEKLFF. Filled out from reference TRBV18 and TRBJ1-4, the complete variable domain reads NAGVMQNPRHLVRRRGQEARLRCSPMKGHSHVYWYRQLPEEGLKFMVYLQKENIIDESGMPKERFSAEFPKEGPSILRIQQVVRGDSAAYFCASSNDIGEKLFFGSGTQLSVL.

The CDR3 nucleotides are TGTGCCAGCAGCCCGTCCACAGATACGCAGTATTTT. Protein: CASSPSTDTQYF. The genes are TRBV7-9 and TRBJ2-3; the D is unclear. From germline, CDR1 is SEHNR and CDR2 FQNEAQ (reference sequence). V was pared by 5 bases and J by 2 bases, with 5 bases between. The CDR3 totals 12 residues.

This clone was seen only a few times. V gene TRBV29-1 combines with J gene TRBJ2-7, with D possibly TRBD1 on 6 matching bases. The CDR3 sequence is 12 residues long. CDR1 and CDR2 (germline): SQVTM, ANQGSEA. Between the trimmed V and J ends, which lost 6 bases and 3 bases, there was a span of 12 bases. The CDR3 nucleotides read TGCAGCGTCGTTACAGGGAACTACGAGCAGTACTTC. This translates into CSVVTGNYEQYF.